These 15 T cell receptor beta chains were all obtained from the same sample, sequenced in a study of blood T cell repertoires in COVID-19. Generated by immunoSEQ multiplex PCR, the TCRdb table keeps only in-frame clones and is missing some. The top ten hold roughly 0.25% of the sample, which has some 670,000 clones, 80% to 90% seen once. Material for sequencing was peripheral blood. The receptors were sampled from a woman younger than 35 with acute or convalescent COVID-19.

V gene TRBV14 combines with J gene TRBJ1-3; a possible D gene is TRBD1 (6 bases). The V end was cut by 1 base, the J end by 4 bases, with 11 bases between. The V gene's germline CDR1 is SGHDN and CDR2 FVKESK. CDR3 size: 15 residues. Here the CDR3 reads CASSQAGTLGNTIYF. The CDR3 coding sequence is TGTGCCAGCAGCCAAGCGGGGACATTGGGAAACACCATATATTTT.

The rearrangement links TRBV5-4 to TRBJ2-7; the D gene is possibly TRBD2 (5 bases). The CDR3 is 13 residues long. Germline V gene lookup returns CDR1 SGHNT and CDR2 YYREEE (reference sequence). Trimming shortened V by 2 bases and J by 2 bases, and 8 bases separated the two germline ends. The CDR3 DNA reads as TGTGCCAGCAGCTTAAAGGGAGCCTACGAGCAGTACTTC. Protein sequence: CASSLKGAYEQYF.

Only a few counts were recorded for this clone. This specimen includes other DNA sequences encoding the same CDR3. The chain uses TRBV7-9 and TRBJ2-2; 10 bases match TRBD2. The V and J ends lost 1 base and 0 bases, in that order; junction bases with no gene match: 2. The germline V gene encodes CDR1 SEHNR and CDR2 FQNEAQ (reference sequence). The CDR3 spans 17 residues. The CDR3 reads CASSLGLAGANTGELFF. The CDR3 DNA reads TGTGCCAGCAGCTTAGGGCTAGCGGGGGCGAACACCGGGGAGCTGTTTTTT.

The CDR3 spells CASSWGGGLAGRYYEQYF. The DNA for the CDR3 is TGTGCCAGCAGTTGGGGCGGGGGCTTGGCGGGGAGATACTACGAGCAGTACTTC. This chain joins TRBV6-2 or TRBV6-3 and TRBJ2-7; D is perhaps TRBD2 (7 bases). Germline V gene lookup returns CDR1 MNHEY and CDR2 SVGEGT. The CDR3 contains 18 residues. V lost 4 bases to trimming and J lost 3 bases, with 25 bases between them.

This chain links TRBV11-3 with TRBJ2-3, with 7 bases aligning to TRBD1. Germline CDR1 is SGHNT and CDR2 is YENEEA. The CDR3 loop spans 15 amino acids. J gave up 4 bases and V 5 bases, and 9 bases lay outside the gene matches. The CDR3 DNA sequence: TGTGCCAGCAGCCGAGGGGGCTCCCAAGCAGATACGCAGTATTTT. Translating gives CASSRGGSQADTQYF.

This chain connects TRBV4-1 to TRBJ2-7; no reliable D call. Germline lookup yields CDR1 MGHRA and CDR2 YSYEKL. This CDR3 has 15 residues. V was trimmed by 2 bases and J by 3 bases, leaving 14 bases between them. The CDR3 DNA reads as TGCGCCAGCAGCCAACCTGTTGGCAACATCTACGAGCAGTACTTC. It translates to CASSQPVGNIYEQYF.

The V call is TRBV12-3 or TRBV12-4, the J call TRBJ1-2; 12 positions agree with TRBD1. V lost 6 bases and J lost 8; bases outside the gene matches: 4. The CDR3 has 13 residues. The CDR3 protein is CASSTGTGGGYTF. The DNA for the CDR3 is TGTGCCAGCAGCACCGGGACAGGGGGCGGCTACACCTTC.

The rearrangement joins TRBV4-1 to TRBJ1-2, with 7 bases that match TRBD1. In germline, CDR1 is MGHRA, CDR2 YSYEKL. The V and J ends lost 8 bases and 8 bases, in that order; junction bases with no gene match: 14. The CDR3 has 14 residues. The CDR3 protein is CASRKSGQQGGYTF. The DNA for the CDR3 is TGCGCCAGCCGCAAATCGGGACAGCAAGGAGGCTACACCTTC.

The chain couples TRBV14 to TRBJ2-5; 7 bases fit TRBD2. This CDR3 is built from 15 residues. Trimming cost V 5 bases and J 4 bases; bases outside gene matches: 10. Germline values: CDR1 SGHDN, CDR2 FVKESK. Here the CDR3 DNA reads TGTGCCAGCAGCTATACCCTCGGGGGGTCAGAGACCCAGTACTTC. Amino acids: CASSYTLGGSETQYF.

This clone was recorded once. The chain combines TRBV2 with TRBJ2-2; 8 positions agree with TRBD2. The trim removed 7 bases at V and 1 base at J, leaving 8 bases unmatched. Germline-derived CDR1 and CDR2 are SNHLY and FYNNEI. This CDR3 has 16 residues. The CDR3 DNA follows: TGTGCCAGCATTGGGACGGGGGGGCAGAACACCGGGGAGCTGTTTTTT. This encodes CASIGTGGQNTGELFF. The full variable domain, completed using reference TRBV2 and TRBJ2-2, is EPEVTQTPSHQVTQMGQEVILRCVPISNHLYFYWYRQILGQKVEFLVSFYNNEISEKSEIFDDQFSVERPDGSNFTLKIRSTKLEDSAMYFCASIGTGGQNTGELFFGEGSRLTVL.

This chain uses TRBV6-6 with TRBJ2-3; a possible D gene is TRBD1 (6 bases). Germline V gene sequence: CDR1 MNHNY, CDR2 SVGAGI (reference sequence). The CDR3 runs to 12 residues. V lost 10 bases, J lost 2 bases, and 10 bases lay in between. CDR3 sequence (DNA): TGTGCCATCAGGGGACACACAGATACGCAGTATTTT. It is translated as CAIRGHTDTQYF.

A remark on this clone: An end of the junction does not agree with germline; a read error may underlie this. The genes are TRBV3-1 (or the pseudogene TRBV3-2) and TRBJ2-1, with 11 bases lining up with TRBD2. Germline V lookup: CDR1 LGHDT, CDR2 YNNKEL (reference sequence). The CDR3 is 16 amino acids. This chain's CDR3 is CASTQSTLAGGNEQFF. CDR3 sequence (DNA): TGTGCCAGCACCCAATCTACGCTAGCGGGGGGTAATGAGCAGTTCTTC.

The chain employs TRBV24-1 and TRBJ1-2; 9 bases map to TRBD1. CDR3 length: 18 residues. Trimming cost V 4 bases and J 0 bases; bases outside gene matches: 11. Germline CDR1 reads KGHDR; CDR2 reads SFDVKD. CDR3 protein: CATSEGTGRSTANYGYTF. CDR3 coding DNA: TGTGCCACCAGTGAGGGGACAGGGAGGTCGACAGCTAACTATGGCTACACCTTC.

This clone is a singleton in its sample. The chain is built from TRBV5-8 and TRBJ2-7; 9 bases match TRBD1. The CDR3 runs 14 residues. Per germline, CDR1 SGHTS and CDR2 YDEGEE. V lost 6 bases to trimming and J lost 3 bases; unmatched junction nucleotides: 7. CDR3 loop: CASTSGTGFYEQYF. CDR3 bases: TGTGCCAGCACCTCCGGGACAGGGTTCTACGAGCAGTACTTC. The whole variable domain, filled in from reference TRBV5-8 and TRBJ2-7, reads EAGVTQSPTHLIKTRGQQATLRCSPISGHTSVYWYQQALGLGLQFLLWYDEGEERNRGNFPPRFSGRQFPNYSSELNVNALELEDSALYLCASTSGTGFYEQYFGPGTRLTVT.

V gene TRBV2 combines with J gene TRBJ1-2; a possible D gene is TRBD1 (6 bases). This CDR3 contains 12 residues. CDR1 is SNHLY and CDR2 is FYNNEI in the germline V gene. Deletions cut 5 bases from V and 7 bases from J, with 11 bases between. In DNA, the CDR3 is TGTGCCAGCAGTCTACAGGGTCGTGGCTACACCTTC. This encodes CASSLQGRGYTF.